This entry features one T cell receptor (beta chain) sequence. Trimming took 7 bases from V and 3 from J; bases not matched to a gene: 4. The CDR3 contains 13 residues. Germline CDR1 reads LNHDA; CDR2 reads SQIVND (reference sequence). Reverse transcription of all isolated RNA meant that expressed TCRB transcripts were sequenced. Some clones are missing from TCRdb's copy, which holds only in-frame ones; the method was immunoSEQ multiplex PCR. The sample holds under 250,000 clones; 25% to 35% are singletons and the top ten take roughly 4%. These data are taken from a study of beta chain features in type 1 diabetes. Overall study: Sorted cells, 107,917,701 in number, were examined across all samples.

The sequenced material came from central memory CD4+ T cells from blood. The sequence was collected from a man aged 25 to 40 in good health. The chain has TRBV19 and TRBJ2-3; the match to TRBD2 covers 7 bases. CDR3 nucleotides: TGTGCCAGTAATAGCGGGCGGACAGATACGCAGTATTTT. Translating gives CASNSGRTDTQYF.